The 12 T cell receptor beta chains below come from one sample, sequenced in a study of T cell repertoires in cytomegalovirus infection. Using its own MiXCR run on the reads, TCRdb lists one record per CDR3 protein. The profile shows 150,000 or so distinct CDR3 sequences, roughly 6% of them singletons. The sequenced material came from PBMCs. All receptors derive from a human donor in good health (CMV status not recorded). Some clones in this sample may be carry-over from other donors' samples.

This rearrangement joins TRBV9 to TRBJ2-6; the D gene could be TRBD1 or TRBD2 (6 bases each). The CDR3 has 18 amino acids. The germline V gene encodes CDR1 SGDLS and CDR2 YYNGEE. V was trimmed by 0 bases and J by 4 bases, leaving 17 bases between them. CDR3 bases: TGTGCCAGCAGCGTAGATGGGGGGCCTATGGCCGGGGCCAACGTCCTGACTTTC. This codes for CASSVDGGPMAGANVLTF.

This clonotype was seen ten or more times. The rearrangement joins TRBV7-2 to TRBJ1-1; 8 bases fit TRBD1. Germline CDR1 reads SGHTA; CDR2 reads FQGNSA. The V segment lost 2 bases and the J segment 8 bases; nucleotides outside the gene matches: 7. The CDR3 is 14 amino acids. The CDR3 DNA reads TGTGCCAGCAGCTTACACAGAGGACAGGGCGAAGCTTTCTTT. Protein product: CASSLHRGQGEAFF.

In its sample, this clonotype was seen many times. The gene calls are TRBV7-2 and TRBJ1-2; the D is unclear. Germline-derived CDR1 and CDR2 are SGHTA and FQGNSA. The CDR3 loop spans 15 amino acids. The V end was cut by 8 bases, the J end by 4 bases, with 20 bases between. CDR3 sequence (DNA): TGTGCCAGCGCCATCTGGGGTTTGGGCGGCTATGGCTACACCTTC. Its translation: CASAIWGLGGYGYTF.

This clonotype has a single count. The V gene is TRBV3-1, the J gene TRBJ1-4; D is undetermined. Looked up from germline, CDR1 is LGHDT and CDR2 is YNNKEL (reference sequence). CDR3 length: 14 residues. The germline V and J ends were trimmed by 1 base and 0 bases, with 3 bases remaining between them. CDR3 sequence reads: CASSQGTTNEKLFF. CDR3 DNA: TGTGCCAGCAGCCAAGGAACAACTAATGAAAAACTGTTTTTT.

The chain joins TRBV29-1 to TRBJ1-1; D call uncertain. CDR3 length: 13 residues. Germline V lookup: CDR1 SQVTM, CDR2 ANQGSEA. V lost 7 bases and J lost 3, with 15 bases in between. The CDR3 bases are TGCAGCGCCGGCCGACGGCCTTACACTGAAGCTTTCTTT. Protein product: CSAGRRPYTEAFF.

This clonotype was detected many times. V and J are TRBV5-1 and TRBJ2-7; maybe TRBD1 (5 bases). With 0 bases removed from V and 0 bases from J, the gap between germline ends came to 10 bases. CDR3 length: 15 amino acids. Germline assignment: CDR1 SGHRS and CDR2 YFSETQ. The CDR3 DNA sequence: TGCGCCAGCAGCTTGGAGGGGAAACCCTCCTACGAGCAGTACTTC. This translates into CASSLEGKPSYEQYF.

As for this clonotype: A much bigger clone sits one base away, suggesting this may be a read error. The chain recombines TRBV2 with TRBJ2-2; 9 bases are shared with TRBD1. The CDR3 has 15 amino acids. Germline lookup yields CDR1 SNHLY and CDR2 FYNNEI. The trim removed 6 bases at V and 9 bases at J, leaving 11 bases unmatched. In nucleotides, the CDR3 is TGTGCCAGCAGGGTTGGGACAGGGCCTACCAGGGAGCTGTTTTTT. This encodes CASRVGTGPTRELFF.

This clonotype has a count of ten or more. The J gene is TRBJ1-2, the V gene TRBV6-2 or TRBV6-3; a possible D gene is TRBD1 (5 bases). Germline loops: CDR1 MNHEY, CDR2 SVGEGT. V lost 2 bases and J lost 8, with 6 bases in between. This CDR3 is built from 11 residues. DNA of the CDR3: TGTGCCAGCAGTTACCCAGGGGGCTACACCTTC. Amino acids: CASSYPGGYTF.

This clonotype was recorded at least ten times. The chain links TRBV15 to TRBJ1-3; D remains unclear. Germline CDR1 is LNHNV and CDR2 is YYDKDF (reference sequence). V was pared by 0 bases and J by 0 bases, with 6 bases between. The CDR3 is 15 residues long. The CDR3 spells CATSRDRTSGNTIYF. DNA for the CDR3: TGTGCCACCAGCAGAGATAGGACCTCTGGAAACACCATATATTTT.

The chain links TRBV7-2 to TRBJ2-1; 9 bases agree with TRBD1. CDR1 is SGHTA and CDR2 is FQGNSA in the germline V gene. After removal of 5 bases from V and 4 bases from J, the junction contained 6 bases not matched to a gene. The CDR3 has 15 residues. The CDR3, as DNA: TGTGCCAGCAGCCCTCAAGGGACAGGGTACAATGAGCAGTTCTTC. This gives the protein CASSPQGTGYNEQFF.

This clonotype came up many times. The chain combines TRBV7-8 with TRBJ1-3; no firm D call. The V end lost 1 base, the J end lost 0 bases, and 16 bases lay between the germline ends. Germline V gene sequence: CDR1 SGHVS, CDR2 FQNEAQ. This CDR3 has 18 residues. CDR3 amino acids: CASSLVHVQQRSGNTIYF. As DNA, the CDR3 is TGTGCCAGCAGCTTAGTCCACGTACAACAGCGCTCTGGAAACACCATATATTTT.

This clonotype has a count of ten or more. CDR3 residues: CASSEEGGGIQPQHF. The DNA of the CDR3 is TGTGCCAGCAGTGAAGAGGGGGGAGGTATTCAGCCCCAGCATTTT. The chain recombines TRBV6-1 with TRBJ1-5; the D gene is possibly TRBD1 (6 bases). The length of the CDR3 is 15 residues. Trimming shortened V by 1 base and J by 6 bases, and 13 bases separated the two germline ends. From germline, CDR1 is MNHNS and CDR2 SASEGT.